The text below deals with one TCR beta chain. This sample was included in a study of cytomegalovirus exposure and HLA in healthy donors. The study ran its PCR with 60 Vbeta and 13 Jbeta primers. Profiled with immunoSEQ multiplex PCR; TCRdb holds only in-frame clones, not every one. The sample yields under 200,000 clones, roughly 80% seen once. Germline loops: CDR1 MNHEY, CDR2 SVGAGI. Trimming cost V 6 bases and J 5 bases, with 11 bases left between them. The CDR3 has 13 residues. The clonotype was recovered from a woman between 40 and 55 years old in good health and CMV-seropositive. Material: PBMCs. The chain recombines TRBV6-5 with TRBJ1-5; unclear D gene. CDR3 in amino acids: CASSLSRDQPQHF. In nucleotides, the CDR3 is TGTGCCAGCAGCCTCTCCCGAGATCAGCCCCAGCATTTT.